This paragraph covers one T cell receptor beta chain sequence. Its antigen is still unknown. This sample was taken from a study of CD8 T cells in Susac syndrome. General study results and limits: The study recognized that its TCR sequencing and HLA analysis covered a relatively small number of individuals.

V lost 6 bases and J lost 6; bases outside the gene matches: 6. Germline V gene sequence: CDR1 LNHDA, CDR2 SQIVND (reference sequence). This CDR3 has 15 residues. RNA was extracted with the RNeasy kit, and a quantity of about 0.5 to 1 ug was reverse transcribed using random hexamers. TCRdb processed the immunoSEQ multiplex PCR reads anew with MiXCR; each CDR3 protein has one entry. Among roughly 190,000 distinct CDR3 sequences, roughly 95% were seen once, and the ten largest hold 0.075% to 0.1%. Sequencing of TCR beta was undertaken in CD8+ and CD4+ T cells derived from blood. The clonotype originates from a human donor with Susac syndrome. The sequencing input was CD4+ T cells from PBMCs. This chain connects TRBV19 to TRBJ1-5, with 12 bases fitting TRBD1. The CDR3 DNA follows: TGTGCCAGTAGCCAGGGACAGGGGGCGGCTCAGCCCCAGCATTTT. It encodes CASSQGQGAAQPQHF.